The 29 T cell receptor beta chains listed next were all sequenced from one sample in a study of blood T cell repertoires in COVID-19. Only in-frame clones appear in the TCRdb table, and some are missing; sequencing was by immunoSEQ multiplex PCR. The data show 400,000 to 450,000 clones, about nine tenths seen once. Sequencing was done on a sample of PBMCs or T cells enriched from blood (not recorded which). Receptors were obtained from a young man who had recovered from COVID-19.

V gene TRBV4-1 combines with J gene TRBJ1-5; TRBD1 might be the D (5 bases). CDR1 and CDR2 from the germline V gene are MGHRA and YSYEKL. Trimming removed 0 bases from V and 9 bases from J, with 18 bases in between. The CDR3 extends over 16 amino acids. CDR3: CASSQERRMGLGPQHF. In nucleotides, the CDR3 is TGCGCCAGCAGCCAAGAAAGGCGGATGGGGCTCGGGCCCCAGCATTTT.

The chain employs TRBV5-5 and TRBJ1-5; perhaps TRBD1 as D (5 bases). The ends were cut back, 0 bases at V and 5 bases at J, with 12 bases in the middle. The CDR3 is 15 residues long. Germline V gene data show CDR1 as SGHKS and CDR2 as YYEKEE (reference sequence). The CDR3 DNA reads as TGTGCCAGCAGCTTGGAGGGAGGGGTTTATCAGCCCCAGCATTTT. This gives the protein CASSLEGGVYQPQHF.

V gene TRBV18 combines with J gene TRBJ2-6; D gene unclear. Trimming shortened V by 6 bases and J by 0 bases, and 18 bases separated the two germline ends. CDR3 length equals 18 residues. The germline V gene encodes CDR1 KGHSH and CDR2 LQKENI. CDR3 nucleotide sequence: TGTGCCAGCTCCTCCCGGGTTGGCGATAACTCTGGGGCCAACGTCCTGACTTTC. Amino acids: CASSSRVGDNSGANVLTF. The entire variable domain, with the rest obtained from reference TRBV18 and TRBJ2-6, is as follows: NAGVMQNPRHLVRRRGQEARLRCSPMKGHSHVYWYRQLPEEGLKFMVYLQKENIIDESGMPKERFSAEFPKEGPSILRIQQVVRGDSAAYFCASSSRVGDNSGANVLTFGAGSRLTVL.

The rearrangement uses TRBV6-5 and TRBJ2-1; 9 positions agree with TRBD2. Germline V gene sequence: CDR1 MNHEY, CDR2 SVGAGI. The V and J ends lost 8 bases and 7 bases, in that order; junction bases with no gene match: 6. The CDR3 is made up of 13 amino acids. The CDR3 here is CASFSGGVNEQFF. The CDR3 nucleotides read TGTGCCAGCTTTAGCGGGGGTGTAAATGAGCAGTTCTTC.

The chain uses TRBV9 and TRBJ1-1; D call uncertain. The CDR3 is 14 amino acids. The V end lost 0 bases, the J end lost 6 bases, and 12 bases lay between the germline ends. Germline V gene data show CDR1 as SGDLS and CDR2 as YYNGEE. The CDR3 bases are TGTGCCAGCAGCGTAGATGGTGCAGGCCCTGAAGCTTTCTTT. Amino acids: CASSVDGAGPEAFF.

DNA of the CDR3: TGTGCCAGCAGCATAGGGACTACCTACGAGCAGTACTTC. Translated: CASSIGTTYEQYF. The rearrangement uses TRBV27 and TRBJ2-7; 7 bases are shared with TRBD2. With V trimmed by 6 bases and J by 2 bases, 4 bases remained unmatched. From germline, CDR1 is MNHEY and CDR2 SMNVEV (reference sequence). This CDR3 contains 13 residues.

This chain joins TRBV5-1 and TRBJ1-1; 7 positions match TRBD1. CDR1 and CDR2 (germline): SGHRS, YFSETQ. Trimming at V came to 7 bases and at J to 1 base, leaving 1 base not matched to a gene. The CDR3 is 12 residues long. The CDR3 DNA reads as TGCGCCAGCCGGACAGGGAACACTGAAGCTTTCTTT. This gives the protein CASRTGNTEAFF. Full variable domain (outside the CDR3, taken from reference TRBV5-1 and TRBJ1-1): KAGVTQTPRYLIKTRGQQVTLSCSPISGHRSVSWYQQTPGQGLQFLFEYFSETQRNKGNFPGRFSGRQFSNSRSEMNVSTLELGDSALYLCASRTGNTEAFFGQGTRLTVV.

The rearrangement joins TRBV6-6 to TRBJ2-7; the match to TRBD1 covers 9 bases. The J segment lost 2 bases and the V segment lost 0 bases, leaving 2 bases of the junction unmatched. Per germline, CDR1 MNHNY and CDR2 SVGAGI (reference sequence). The CDR3 sequence is 15 residues long. As DNA, the CDR3 is TGTGCCAGCAGTTACTCGGGACAGGGACCCTACGAGCAGTACTTC. Amino acid sequence: CASSYSGQGPYEQYF.

The chain joins TRBV6-5 to TRBJ2-5; tentatively, D is TRBD1 (5 bases). V dropped 9 bases and J dropped 9 bases, with 14 bases sitting between them. The CDR3 sequence is 11 residues long. From germline, CDR1 is MNHEY and CDR2 SVGAGI. The CDR3 DNA sequence: TGTGCCAGTCTCGAAGACAGTTCCCAGTACTTC. Its protein is CASLEDSSQYF.

This chain connects TRBV30 to TRBJ2-3; perhaps TRBD1 as D (6 bases). The CDR3 length is 13 residues. CDR1 and CDR2 (germline): GTSNPN, SVGIG (reference sequence). The ends were cut back, 5 bases at V and 0 bases at J, with 9 bases in the middle. The CDR3 sequence: CAWGGQSTDTQYF. CDR3 nucleotides: TGTGCCTGGGGTGGACAGAGCACAGATACGCAGTATTTT. Filled out from reference TRBV30 and TRBJ2-3, the complete variable domain reads SQTIHQWPATLVQPVGSPLSLECTVEGTSNPNLYWYRQAAGRGLQLLFYSVGIGQISSEVPQNLSASRPQDRQFILSSKKLLLSDSGFYLCAWGGQSTDTQYFGPGTRLTVL.

V is TRBV19 and J is TRBJ1-2, with 8 bases matching TRBD1. The CDR3 extends over 15 amino acids. V was pared by 5 bases and J by 2 bases, with 7 bases of the junction left unmatched. Per germline, CDR1 LNHDA and CDR2 SQIVND (reference sequence). CDR3 residues: CASSQARDRNYGYTF. The CDR3 DNA follows: TGTGCCAGTAGTCAAGCCCGGGACAGGAACTATGGCTACACCTTC.

The chain employs TRBV6-7 and TRBJ1-2, with D possibly being TRBD1 (5 bases). TRBV6-7 is designated an ORF whose function remains uncertain. V lost 9 bases to trimming and J lost 5 bases, with 25 bases between them. CDR3 length equals 16 residues. The CDR3 DNA sequence: TGTGCCAGGCCGAAGTCCAGGGCCGAAGCCCATTATGGCTACACCTTC. As protein: CARPKSRAEAHYGYTF.

CDR3 region: CSVRTGGSNEAFF. CDR3 in DNA: TGCAGCGTTAGGACAGGGGGTTCGAATGAAGCTTTCTTT. V and J are TRBV29-1 and TRBJ1-1, with 10 bases aligning to TRBD1. The V gene's germline CDR1 is SQVTM and CDR2 ANQGSEA. This CDR3 region has 13 residues. With V trimmed by 5 bases and J by 7 bases, 7 bases remained unmatched.

V gene TRBV4-1 combines with J gene TRBJ1-2; D is possibly TRBD1 (6 bases). Germline-derived CDR1 and CDR2 are MGHRA and YSYEKL. There are 17 residues in the CDR3. Trimming removed 1 base at V and 2 bases at J, with 17 bases between. The CDR3 DNA reads as TGCGCCAGCAGCCAAGGCCCCCTCAGGGGCGGGAACTATGGCTACACCTTC. Its protein product is CASSQGPLRGGNYGYTF.

This rearrangement joins TRBV14 to TRBJ2-3; 8 bases align to TRBD2. The V segment lost 0 bases and the J segment 3 bases; nucleotides outside the gene matches: 2. The CDR3 length is 15 residues. Germline V gene lookup returns CDR1 SGHDN and CDR2 FVKESK. For the CDR3, the DNA is TGTGCCAGCAGCCAAGATCGGGGGGGGACAGATACGCAGTATTTT. It codes for CASSQDRGGTDTQYF. Full variable domain (missing parts from reference TRBV14 and TRBJ2-3): EAGVTQFPSHSVIEKGQTVTLRCDPISGHDNLYWYRRVMGKEIKFLLHFVKESKQDESGMPNNRFLAERTGGTYSTLKVQPAELEDSGVYFCASSQDRGGTDTQYFGPGTRLTVL.

This clone was recorded a few times. V gene TRBV10-1 combines with J gene TRBJ2-2; the D is unclear. Germline V gene data show CDR1 as WNHNN and CDR2 as SYGVQD (reference sequence). The CDR3 is 14 residues long. V dropped 2 bases and J dropped 3 bases, with 7 bases sitting between them. CDR3 DNA sequence: TGCGCCAGCAGTGAGAACACCTACACCGGGGAGCTGTTTTTT. This gives the protein CASSENTYTGELFF.

J is TRBJ2-2 and V is TRBV10-1; 8 bases fit TRBD2. V gave up 6 bases and J gave up 0 bases; unmatched junction bases: 3. Germline-derived CDR1 and CDR2 are WNHNN and SYGVQD (reference sequence). The CDR3 totals 15 residues. The CDR3 region is CASSFSGANTGELFF. The CDR3 nucleotides read TGCGCCAGCAGCTTTAGCGGGGCGAACACCGGGGAGCTGTTTTTT.

V is TRBV3-1 (or the pseudogene TRBV3-2) and J is TRBJ1-4; TRBD1 is a possible D gene (5 bases). The V gene lost 1 base and the J gene lost 6 bases, with 12 bases spanning the gap. Germline-derived CDR1 and CDR2 are LGHDT and YNNKEL (reference sequence). There are 15 residues in the CDR3. As DNA, the CDR3 is TGTGCCAGCAGCCAAGGGGCAGGGAATTATGAAAAACTGTTTTTT. Protein sequence: CASSQGAGNYEKLFF.

The rearrangement uses TRBV29-1 and TRBJ1-2; no reliable D call. CDR1 SQVTM and CDR2 ANQGSEA come from the germline V gene. There are 11 residues in the CDR3. V was cut by 6 bases and J by 8 bases, with 13 bases left in between. The CDR3: CSVSSEGGYTF. In DNA form, the CDR3 reads TGCAGCGTGAGTTCGGAGGGAGGCTACACCTTC.

J is TRBJ1-2 and V is TRBV20-1; D remains ambiguous. V shed 1 base and J shed 8 bases, with 8 bases lying between them. Germline CDR1 and CDR2: DFQATT and SNEGSKA (reference sequence). This CDR3 has 11 residues. The CDR3: CSARAGGGYTF. The CDR3 coding sequence is TGCAGTGCTAGAGCGGGAGGCGGCTACACCTTC.

CDR3 region: CASSEARGNTQYF. The CDR3 DNA sequence: TGTGCCAGCAGTGAAGCGAGGGGGAATACGCAGTATTTT. The genes are TRBV2 and TRBJ2-3, with a possible D match to TRBD1 (6 bases). The length of the CDR3 is 13 residues. Trimming took 0 bases from V and 7 from J, leaving 8 bases between them. Germline CDR1 reads SNHLY; CDR2 reads FYNNEI.

The rearrangement links TRBV19 to TRBJ1-1; D perhaps matches TRBD1 (5 bases). The germline V and J ends were trimmed by 4 bases and 8 bases, with 11 bases remaining between them. The CDR3 contains 12 residues. Germline values: CDR1 LNHDA, CDR2 SQIVND (reference sequence). The CDR3 region has the DNA TGTGCCAGTAGTACGGGACTCCCAGAAGCTTTCTTT. As protein: CASSTGLPEAFF.

This clone was seen once. The chain links TRBV2 to TRBJ2-7; the match to TRBD2 covers 7 bases. The trim removed 6 bases at V and 7 bases at J, leaving 6 bases unmatched. The CDR3 has 12 residues. The V gene's germline CDR1 is SNHLY and CDR2 FYNNEI. CDR3 DNA sequence: TGTGCCAGCAGGAGCGGGGACCATGAGCAGTACTTC. As protein: CASRSGDHEQYF.

This chain links TRBV7-9 with TRBJ1-5; 7 nucleotides agree with TRBD1. Unmatched junction bases numbered 6, after V lost 4 bases and J lost 3 bases. Per germline, CDR1 SEHNR and CDR2 FQNEAQ (reference sequence). CDR3 length: 15 residues. The CDR3: CASSSGTANNQPQHF. Written as DNA, the CDR3 is TGTGCCAGCAGCTCCGGGACAGCAAACAATCAGCCCCAGCATTTT. The complete variable domain, with remaining parts taken from reference TRBV7-9 and TRBJ1-5, reads DTGVSQNPRHKITKRGQNVTFRCDPISEHNRLYWYRQTLGQGPEFLTYFQNEAQLEKSRLLSDRFSAERPKGSFSTLEIQRTEQGDSAMYLCASSSGTANNQPQHFGDGTRLSIL.

The V gene is TRBV5-4, the J gene TRBJ2-7; the match to TRBD1 covers 7 bases. There are 13 residues in the CDR3. The germline CDR1 and CDR2 sequences are SGHNT and YYREEE (reference sequence). With 4 bases clipped from V and 4 bases from J, the junction kept 5 bases outside the gene matches. The CDR3: CASSPDRVYEQYF. Here the CDR3 DNA reads TGTGCCAGCAGCCCCGACAGGGTATACGAGCAGTACTTC.

The sample holds a few counts of this clone. The rearrangement joins TRBV7-8 to TRBJ2-7; 7 nucleotides agree with TRBD1. CDR3 length: 15 amino acids. Germline lookup yields CDR1 SGHVS and CDR2 FQNEAQ. The V gene end was trimmed by 6 bases and the J gene end by 2 bases; junction bases not matched to a gene: 10. The CDR3 region is CASSSRDRVAYEQYF. CDR3 in DNA: TGTGCCAGCAGTTCGCGAGACAGGGTTGCCTACGAGCAGTACTTC.

The gene calls are TRBV10-2 and TRBJ1-6; D gene uncertain. The CDR3 is made up of 14 amino acids. Trimming cost V 4 bases and J 4 bases, with 8 bases left between them. CDR1 is WSHSY and CDR2 is SAAADI in the germline V gene. CDR3 coding DNA: TGCGCCAGCAGTGGTTCGGAGTATAATTCACCCCTCCACTTT. Amino acids: CASSGSEYNSPLHF.

This clone has more than one count but fewer than ten. The chain joins TRBV6-1 to TRBJ2-7, with D maybe TRBD1 (6 bases). The CDR3 loop spans 15 amino acids. Germline assignment: CDR1 MNHNS and CDR2 SASEGT. Trimming pared 0 bases from V and 3 bases from J, leaving 12 bases between. The CDR3 DNA reads as TGTGCCAGCAGTGAAGCGATGGACAGTTACTACGAGCAGTACTTC. Its translation: CASSEAMDSYYEQYF.

V gene TRBV5-6 combines with J gene TRBJ1-6, with D possibly matching TRBD1 (6 bases). Germline CDR1 reads SGHDT; CDR2 reads YYEEEE. CDR3 size: 15 residues. The V and J ends lost 4 bases and 7 bases respectively, with 15 bases between them. The CDR3 spells CASSLGLGGNSPLHF. The CDR3 nucleotides read TGTGCCAGCAGCCTTGGGCTAGGGGGAAATTCACCCCTCCACTTT.